What follows are 30 T cell receptor beta chains derived from one specimen sequenced in a study of T cells in localized non-small cell lung cancer. TCRdb's table, derived via immunoSEQ multiplex PCR, lists solely in-frame clones and lacks some. This sample carries 90,000 to 95,000 clones, about 87% of them seen once, and the ten largest clones take around 14%. The starting material was peripheral blood, obtained before any cancer treatment. These receptors were collected from a man aged 35 to 69 with stage I squamous cell lung carcinoma.

The V call is TRBV29-1, the J call TRBJ1-2, with D possibly TRBD1 on 5 matching bases. CDR1 is SQVTM and CDR2 is ANQGSEA in the germline V gene. Trimming shortened V by 8 bases and J by 0 bases, and 19 bases separated the two germline ends. CDR3 length: 15 amino acids. The CDR3 loop is CSIGTPQGTNYGYTF. CDR3 in DNA: TGCAGCATCGGGACGCCCCAGGGAACTAACTATGGCTACACCTTC.

The V and J genes are TRBV5-1 and TRBJ2-7; D may be TRBD1 or TRBD2 (7 bases each). The ends were cut back, 0 bases at V and 4 bases at J, with 14 bases in the middle. Germline V lookup: CDR1 SGHRS, CDR2 YFSETQ. This CDR3 is 15 amino acids long. The CDR3 here is CASSLGPGGLYEQYF. The CDR3 coding sequence is TGCGCCAGCAGCTTGGGGCCAGGGGGACTATACGAGCAGTACTTC.

V is TRBV6-6 and J is TRBJ1-2; no clear D gene. The CDR3 has 16 amino acids. V shed 5 bases and J shed 2 bases, with 18 bases lying between them. The germline V gene encodes CDR1 MNHNY and CDR2 SVGAGI (reference sequence). This CDR3 is CASSNTRGGRNYGYTF. CDR3 in DNA: TGTGCCAGCAGTAACACCCGGGGAGGGAGAAACTATGGCTACACCTTC.

The chain employs TRBV6-1 and TRBJ2-1; D is uncertain. CDR3 length: 16 residues. Germline CDR1 and CDR2: MNHNS and SASEGT. Trimming pared 3 bases from V and 0 bases from J, leaving 12 bases between. The CDR3 here is CASSDRTGGSYNEQFF. The CDR3 coding sequence is TGTGCCAGCAGTGATCGGACGGGCGGCTCCTACAATGAGCAGTTCTTC.

The V and J genes are TRBV7-2 and TRBJ2-1, with D hard to call. Trimming removed 4 bases at V and 8 bases at J, with 6 bases between. The germline gives CDR1 SGHTA, CDR2 FQGNSA. The CDR3 is made up of 11 amino acids. The CDR3 nucleotides are TGTGCCAGCAGCTCCCGCCATGAGCAGTTCTTC. It specifies CASSSRHEQFF.

The chain uses TRBV7-2 and TRBJ2-7; 7 bases agree with TRBD1. Germline loops: CDR1 SGHTA, CDR2 FQGNSA. J was trimmed by 0 bases and V by 1 base; bases with no gene match: 6. There are 16 residues in the CDR3. The CDR3 nucleotides are TGTGCCAGCAGCTTAGGCTGGGACAGAAGCTCCTACGAGCAGTACTTC. Translating gives CASSLGWDRSSYEQYF.

The chain links TRBV7-2 to TRBJ1-5; TRBD1 matches at 11 bases. The CDR3 runs to 15 residues. CDR1 and CDR2 from the germline V gene are SGHTA and FQGNSA. With 4 bases clipped from V and 4 bases from J, the junction kept 3 bases outside the gene matches. The CDR3 bases are TGTGCCAGCAGCTCTGGGACAGGGGGTAATCAGCCCCAGCATTTT. Translating gives CASSSGTGGNQPQHF. Supplemented by reference TRBV7-2 and TRBJ1-5, the full variable domain reads GAGVSQSPSNKVTEKGKDVELRCDPISGHTALYWYRQSLGQGLEFLIYFQGNSAPDKSGLPSDRFSAERTGGSVSTLTIQRTQQEDSAVYLCASSSGTGGNQPQHFGDGTRLSIL.

The chain is built from TRBV7-2 and TRBJ2-4; D is perhaps TRBD1 or TRBD2 (5 bases each). This CDR3 contains 14 residues. The germline gives CDR1 SGHTA, CDR2 FQGNSA. V gave up 5 bases and J gave up 11 bases, with 19 bases separating them. For the CDR3, the DNA is TGTGCCAGCAGCCCCGGGACGGGTGGAAGACTTCAGTACTTC. Translated, it gives CASSPGTGGRLQYF.

The J gene is TRBJ2-7, the V gene TRBV5-1; perhaps TRBD2 as D (6 bases). The CDR3 has 16 amino acids. Between the trimmed V and J ends, which lost 0 bases and 6 bases, there was a span of 19 bases. Per germline, CDR1 SGHRS and CDR2 YFSETQ. This CDR3 is CASSLVGGESSLEQYF. In DNA, the CDR3 is TGCGCCAGCAGCTTGGTCGGAGGGGAGTCCTCTCTCGAGCAGTACTTC.

The V gene is TRBV4-3, the J gene TRBJ1-2; D remains unclear. With 6 bases removed from V and 0 bases from J, the gap between germline ends came to 11 bases. This CDR3 has 14 residues. Germline CDR1 reads LGHNA; CDR2 reads YSLEER. The DNA of the CDR3 is TGCGCCAGCAGACGTACAATACCTAACTATGGCTACACCTTC. This codes for CASRRTIPNYGYTF.

The chain carries TRBV20-1 and TRBJ1-1; D ambiguous. The germline gives CDR1 DFQATT, CDR2 SNEGSKA (reference sequence). Trimming removed 2 bases from V and 5 bases from J, with 6 bases in between. The CDR3 totals 11 residues. CDR3 DNA sequence: TGCAGTGCTAGAAAAGGAACTGAAGCTTTCTTT. Encoded protein: CSARKGTEAFF.

The CDR3 DNA follows: TGTGCCAGCAGTTCCAGCCTCTATGGCTACACCTTC. The encoded protein is CASSSSLYGYTF. The V call is TRBV28, the J call TRBJ1-2; D unclear. This CDR3 is built from 12 residues. Trimming cost V 4 bases and J 4 bases, with 7 bases left between them. Germline V lookup: CDR1 MDHEN, CDR2 SYDVKM.

The V gene is TRBV19, the J gene TRBJ1-5; unclear D gene. The CDR3 runs to 15 residues. Trimming cost V 0 bases and J 9 bases, with 15 bases left between them. Germline CDR1 reads LNHDA; CDR2 reads SQIVND (reference sequence). DNA of the CDR3: TGTGCCAGTAGTATAGATCGTGGCAACCGGGCGCCCCAGCATTTT. Translated: CASSIDRGNRAPQHF.

The chain has TRBV19 and TRBJ1-5, with D possibly being TRBD1 (5 bases). V dropped 7 bases and J dropped 6 bases, with 16 bases sitting between them. The germline CDR1 and CDR2 sequences are LNHDA and SQIVND (reference sequence). The CDR3 has 14 amino acids. This chain's CDR3 is CASTIRDLSQPQHF. The CDR3 coding sequence is TGTGCCAGTACCATCCGGGACCTATCTCAGCCCCAGCATTTT. Drawing the rest from reference TRBV19 and TRBJ1-5, the complete variable domain is DGGITQSPKYLFRKEGQNVTLSCEQNLNHDAMYWYRQDPGQGLRLIYYSQIVNDFQKGDIAEGYSVSREKKESFPLTVTSAQKNPTAFYLCASTIRDLSQPQHFGDGTRLSIL.

The rearrangement joins TRBV4-1 to TRBJ2-3; TRBD2 matches 7 bases. The CDR3 spans 15 residues. In germline, CDR1 is MGHRA, CDR2 YSYEKL. Trimming at V came to 1 base and at J to 0 bases, leaving 1 base not matched to a gene. The CDR3 region is CASSQASGSTDTQYF. The DNA of the CDR3 is TGCGCCAGCAGCCAAGCTAGCGGTAGCACAGATACGCAGTATTTT.

The rearrangement uses TRBV5-1 and TRBJ2-7; no definite D call. Germline CDR1 SGHRS, CDR2 YFSETQ. V shed 0 bases and J shed 2 bases, with 9 bases lying between them. The CDR3 extends over 14 amino acids. CDR3 sequence (DNA): TGCGCCAGCAGCTTGGCTGAACCAACCTACGAGCAGTACTTC. It translates to CASSLAEPTYEQYF.

The V and J genes are TRBV1 and TRBJ2-4; the D call in the table, TRBD1, was not verified against the DNA. TRBV1 is an annotated pseudogene. The CDR3 runs 16 residues. CDR3 DNA sequence: TGCACCAGCAGCCAAGACGACAGGGGAGCGGAAAACATTCAGTACTTC. This encodes CTSSQDDRGAENIQYF.

The CDR3 DNA sequence: TGTGCCAGCAGACTAGCTGGGCCTGGGGACGGGGAGCTGTTTTTT. This sequence encodes CASRLAGPGDGELFF. This rearrangement joins TRBV7-6 to TRBJ2-2; tentative D call: TRBD2 (6 bases). V lost 6 bases, J lost 7 bases, and 18 bases lay in between. The length of the CDR3 is 15 residues. CDR1 is SGHVS and CDR2 is FNYEAQ in the germline V gene. The whole variable domain, remainder taken from reference TRBV7-6 and TRBJ2-2, is GAGVSQSPRYKVTKRGQDVALRCDPISGHVSLYWYRQALGQGPEFLTYFNYEAQQDKSGLPNDRFSAERPEGSISTLTIQRTEQRDSAMYRCASRLAGPGDGELFFGEGSRLTVL.

The V call is TRBV25-1, the J call TRBJ2-3; D is undetermined. The CDR3 is made up of 13 amino acids. The germline CDR1 and CDR2 sequences are MGHDK and SYGVNS. V was trimmed by 6 bases and J by 4 bases, leaving 11 bases between them. The DNA for the CDR3 is TGTGCCAGCAGATCTAGTTTTCCAGATACGCAGTATTTT. The encoded protein is CASRSSFPDTQYF.

The chain combines TRBV6-5 with TRBJ1-2, with 8 bases identical to TRBD1. V lost 4 bases and J lost 5; bases outside the gene matches: 6. The V gene's germline CDR1 is MNHEY and CDR2 SVGAGI. CDR3 length: 14 amino acids. CDR3 in amino acids: CASSSRQGRYGYTF. The CDR3 DNA reads as TGTGCCAGCAGTTCCCGACAGGGGAGGTATGGCTACACCTTC.

DNA of the CDR3: TGTGCCAGCAGTCCCCGACAGACCAATAGCAATCAGCCCCAGCATTTT. Its protein product is CASSPRQTNSNQPQHF. The chain links TRBV27 to TRBJ1-5; weak D call: TRBD1 (5 bases). CDR3 length equals 16 residues. The germline gives CDR1 MNHEY, CDR2 SMNVEV (reference sequence). The V and J ends lost 5 bases and 0 bases respectively, with 14 bases between them.

The chain uses TRBV19 and TRBJ2-1, with TRBD1 matching over 11 bases. Germline loops: CDR1 LNHDA, CDR2 SQIVND (reference sequence). Trimming removed 3 bases from V and 9 bases from J; junction bases left unmatched: 10. The CDR3 runs 16 residues. This chain's CDR3 is CASSIFGTGGQAEQFF. The CDR3 bases are TGTGCCAGTAGTATTTTCGGGACAGGGGGGCAAGCTGAGCAGTTCTTC.

In its sample, this clone was seen a few times. The chain couples TRBV10-3 to TRBJ1-1; no reliable D call. CDR3 length: 13 residues. Between the trimmed V and J ends, which lost 6 bases and 0 bases, there was a span of 8 bases. Per germline, CDR1 ENHRY and CDR2 SYGVKD. The CDR3 reads CAISAGLNTEAFF. For the CDR3, the DNA is TGTGCCATCAGCGCAGGATTGAACACTGAAGCTTTCTTT.

This clone occurred a few times. This chain joins TRBV6-4 and TRBJ2-3; D tentatively fits TRBD1 or TRBD2 (6 bases each). Between the trimmed V and J ends, which lost 3 bases and 0 bases, there was a span of 7 bases. The CDR3 runs to 14 residues. Germline-derived CDR1 and CDR2 are MRHNA and SNTAGT. CDR3 protein: CASSEGGSTDTQYF. The CDR3 DNA sequence: TGTGCCAGCAGTGAAGGGGGGAGCACAGATACGCAGTATTTT.

The chain links TRBV5-1 to TRBJ1-1; 8 positions agree with TRBD1. Germline CDR1 and CDR2: SGHRS and YFSETQ. With V trimmed by 3 bases and J by 5 bases, 3 bases remained unmatched. This CDR3 spans 13 amino acids. The CDR3 here is CASSWTGRTEAFF. DNA for the CDR3: TGCGCCAGCAGCTGGACAGGGCGGACTGAAGCTTTCTTT.

The chain carries TRBV28 and TRBJ1-6, with D uncertain. The CDR3 is 13 residues long. V lost 5 bases, J lost 5 bases, and 7 bases lay in between. Germline CDR1 and CDR2: MDHEN and SYDVKM. The CDR3 spells CASSLNNNSPLHF. CDR3 sequence (DNA): TGTGCCAGCAGTCTAAATAATAATTCACCCCTCCACTTT.

CDR3 bases: TGTGCCAGCAGCTTGCGGGGGGCCTCGTCCGGCTACACAGATACGCAGTATTTT. Protein: CASSLRGASSGYTDTQYF. The rearrangement joins TRBV5-5 to TRBJ2-3; possibly TRBD2 for D (7 bases). V was cut by 1 base and J by 2 bases, with 20 bases left in between. The CDR3 is made up of 18 amino acids. Germline CDR1 reads SGHKS; CDR2 reads YYEKEE (reference sequence).

The chain couples TRBV6-5 to TRBJ1-1, with D possibly being TRBD1 (6 bases). Looked up from germline, CDR1 is MNHEY and CDR2 is SVGAGI. The CDR3 consists of 15 residues. V dropped 5 bases and J dropped 4 bases, with 17 bases sitting between them. CDR3 nucleotide sequence: TGTGCCAGCAGTGGGACACCGTCACCGGGCACTGAAGCTTTCTTT. It translates to CASSGTPSPGTEAFF.

The chain links TRBV2 to TRBJ2-1, with D tentatively TRBD2 (7 bases). CDR1 SNHLY and CDR2 FYNNEI come from the germline V gene. This CDR3 is 11 amino acids long. Trimming removed 11 bases at V and 9 bases at J, with 14 bases between. This CDR3 reads CALGGGGEQFF. In nucleotides, the CDR3 is TGTGCCCTGGGGGGGGGCGGTGAGCAGTTCTTC.

The chain couples TRBV6-5 to TRBJ1-3; D is undetermined. The germline CDR1 and CDR2 sequences are MNHEY and SVGAGI. This CDR3 spans 14 amino acids. V was cut by 0 bases and J by 4 bases, with 7 bases left in between. Here the CDR3 reads CASSYSRGGNTIYF. In DNA form, the CDR3 reads TGTGCCAGCAGTTACTCGAGAGGAGGAAACACCATATATTTT.